The TCR beta chain under discussion was sequenced for a study of T-cell memory formation after mild COVID-19. The overall study: TCR clustering was largely donor specific.

Constant-segment primers and 5'RACE yielded cDNA libraries for TCR alpha and TCR beta, each carrying sample barcodes and UMIs. Via MiXCR, TCRdb re-called the 5' RACE reads, giving one row per CDR3 protein. The table shows hundreds of thousands of distinct CDR3 sequences, with more than 15% occurring only once. To note about this clonotype: Its antigen is undetermined.

Study-level results: Clones contracting over day 15 to 85 were CD4/CD8 balanced, with later expanders leaning CD4+. Mainly CM and EM harbored the contracting CD4+ clones; mainly EMRA harbored the CD8+ ones.

This CDR3 comprises 16 residues. Germline CDR1 reads KGHSH; CDR2 reads LQKENI. Trimming stripped 0 bases from V and 0 bases from J, with 10 bases between. Sample: PBMCs or a T cell subset sorted from them (not recorded which). The TCR originated in an adult woman who had mild COVID-19 (a few samples of this study predate the infection). Cell type and time point are not known. The rearrangement links TRBV18 to TRBJ2-3; no clear D gene. CDR3 loop: CASSPPRQASTDTQYF. CDR3 in DNA: TGTGCCAGCTCACCACCGAGGCAGGCTAGCACAGATACGCAGTATTTT.